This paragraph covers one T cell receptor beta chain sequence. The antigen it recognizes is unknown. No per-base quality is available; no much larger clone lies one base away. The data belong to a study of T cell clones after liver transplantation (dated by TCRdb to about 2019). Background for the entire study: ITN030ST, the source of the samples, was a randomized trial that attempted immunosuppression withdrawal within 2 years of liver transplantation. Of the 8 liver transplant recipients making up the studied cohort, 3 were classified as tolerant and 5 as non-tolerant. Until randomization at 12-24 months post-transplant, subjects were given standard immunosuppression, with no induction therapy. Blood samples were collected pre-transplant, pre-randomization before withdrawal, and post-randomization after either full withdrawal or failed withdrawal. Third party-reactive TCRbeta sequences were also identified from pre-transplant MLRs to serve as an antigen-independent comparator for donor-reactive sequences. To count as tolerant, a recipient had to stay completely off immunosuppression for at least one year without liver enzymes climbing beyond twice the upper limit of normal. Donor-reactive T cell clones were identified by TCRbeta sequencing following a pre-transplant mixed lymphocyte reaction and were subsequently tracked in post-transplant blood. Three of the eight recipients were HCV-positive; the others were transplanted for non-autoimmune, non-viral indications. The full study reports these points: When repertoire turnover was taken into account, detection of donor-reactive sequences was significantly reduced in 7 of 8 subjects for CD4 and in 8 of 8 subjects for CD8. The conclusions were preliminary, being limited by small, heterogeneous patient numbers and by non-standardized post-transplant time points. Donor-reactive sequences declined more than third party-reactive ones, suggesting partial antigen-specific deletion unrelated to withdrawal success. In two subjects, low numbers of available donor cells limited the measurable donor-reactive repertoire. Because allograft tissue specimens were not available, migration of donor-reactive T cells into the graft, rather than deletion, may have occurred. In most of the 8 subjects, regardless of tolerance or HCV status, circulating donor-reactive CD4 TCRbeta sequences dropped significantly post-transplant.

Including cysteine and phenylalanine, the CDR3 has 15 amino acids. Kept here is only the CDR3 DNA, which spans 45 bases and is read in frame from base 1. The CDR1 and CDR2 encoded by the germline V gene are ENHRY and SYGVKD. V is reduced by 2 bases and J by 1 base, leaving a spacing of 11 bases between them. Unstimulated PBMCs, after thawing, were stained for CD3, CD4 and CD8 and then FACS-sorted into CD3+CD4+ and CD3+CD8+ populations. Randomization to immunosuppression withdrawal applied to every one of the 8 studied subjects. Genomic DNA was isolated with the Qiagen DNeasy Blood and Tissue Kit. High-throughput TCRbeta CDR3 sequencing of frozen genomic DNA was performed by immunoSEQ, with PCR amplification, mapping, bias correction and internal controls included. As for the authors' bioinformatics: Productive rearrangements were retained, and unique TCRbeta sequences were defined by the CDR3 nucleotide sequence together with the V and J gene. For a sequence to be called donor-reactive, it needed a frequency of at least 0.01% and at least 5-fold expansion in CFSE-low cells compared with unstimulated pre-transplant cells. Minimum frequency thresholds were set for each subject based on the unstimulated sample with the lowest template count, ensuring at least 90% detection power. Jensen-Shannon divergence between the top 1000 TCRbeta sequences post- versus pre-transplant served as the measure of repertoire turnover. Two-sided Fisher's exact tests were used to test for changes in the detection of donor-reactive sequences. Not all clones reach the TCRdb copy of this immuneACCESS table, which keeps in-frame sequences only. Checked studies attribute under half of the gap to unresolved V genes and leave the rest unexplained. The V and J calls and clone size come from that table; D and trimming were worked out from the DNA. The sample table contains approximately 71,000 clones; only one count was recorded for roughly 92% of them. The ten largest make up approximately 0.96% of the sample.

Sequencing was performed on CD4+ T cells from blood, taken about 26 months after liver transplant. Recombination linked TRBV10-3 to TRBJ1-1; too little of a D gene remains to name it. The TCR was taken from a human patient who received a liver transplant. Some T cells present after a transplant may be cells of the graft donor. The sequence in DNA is TGTGCCATCAGTGAGGGACTCCTGCGGAACACTGAAGCTTTCTTT. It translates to CAISEGLLRNTEAFF.